One and the same sample provided the 20 T cell receptor beta chains below, sequenced in a study of T cell responses to AZD1222 COVID-19 vaccine. TCRdb's copy holds only in-frame clones and misses some; the assay was immunoSEQ multiplex PCR. The sample has approximately 110,000 clones, roughly 87% seen once. The sample here was peripheral blood, taken on day 0 of AZD1222 vaccination. These receptors all come from an adult in good health.

The V and J genes are TRBV7-3 and TRBJ1-1, with D perhaps TRBD1 (5 bases). V was pared by 4 bases and J by 4 bases, with 13 bases between. Germline V gives CDR1 SGHTA, CDR2 FQGTGA. The CDR3 runs to 14 residues. The DNA for the CDR3 is TGTGCCAGCAGCTCCCCCGGGGGAGGCACTGAAGCTTTCTTT. Protein product: CASSSPGGGTEAFF.

V usage is TRBV3-1 (or the pseudogene TRBV3-2) and J usage is TRBJ2-1; 8 nucleotides line up with TRBD2. V lost 2 bases and J lost 6; bases outside the gene matches: 3. CDR3 length: 14 amino acids. Germline CDR1 reads LGHDT; CDR2 reads YNNKEL (reference sequence). CDR3 nucleotide sequence: TGTGCCAGCAGCCAACGGGGGGGCGGCAATGAGCAGTTCTTC. This translates into CASSQRGGGNEQFF.

The chain is built from TRBV18 and TRBJ2-7; no definite D call. CDR1 KGHSH and CDR2 LQKENI come from the germline V gene. The length of the CDR3 is 15 residues. The V gene lost 0 bases and the J gene lost 4 bases, with 13 bases spanning the gap. The CDR3 bases are TGTGCCAGCTCACCACCGAGGAATGAAGGTTACGAGCAGTACTTC. This encodes CASSPPRNEGYEQYF.

CDR3 in DNA: TGTGCCAGAAGACGAGACAGCGGAGGAGGAACCCACTCTGGAAACACCATATATTTT. Translation: CARRRDSGGGTHSGNTIYF. The chain combines TRBV7-5 with TRBJ1-3. TRBV7-5 is a documented pseudogene. This CDR3 region has 19 residues.

The V and J genes are TRBV18 and TRBJ2-7; a possible D gene is TRBD1 (6 bases). With 1 base removed from V and 0 bases from J, the gap between germline ends came to 10 bases. The CDR3 totals 15 residues. The germline gives CDR1 KGHSH, CDR2 LQKENI. The CDR3 nucleotides read TGTGCCAGCTCACCACGGCTAGGGGGCTCCTACGAGCAGTACTTC. Translating it yields CASSPRLGGSYEQYF.

V usage is TRBV29-1 and J usage is TRBJ1-1; a possible D gene is TRBD1 (6 bases). There are 13 residues in the CDR3. Germline V gives CDR1 SQVTM, CDR2 ANQGSEA. The V and J ends lost 7 bases and 1 base respectively, with 13 bases between them. For the CDR3, the DNA is TGCAGCGCGGACAGCAGGAAGAACACTGAAGCTTTCTTT. Translating gives CSADSRKNTEAFF.

The chain employs TRBV19 and TRBJ2-3; 9 bases line up with TRBD2. With V trimmed by 3 bases and J by 0 bases, 7 bases remained unmatched. In germline, CDR1 is LNHDA, CDR2 SQIVND (reference sequence). There are 17 residues in the CDR3. The CDR3 here is CASSIGGLAFSTDTQYF. CDR3 coding DNA: TGTGCCAGTAGTATCGGGGGACTAGCATTTAGCACAGATACGCAGTATTTT. Full variable domain (rest looked up from reference TRBV19 and TRBJ2-3): DGGITQSPKYLFRKEGQNVTLSCEQNLNHDAMYWYRQDPGQGLRLIYYSQIVNDFQKGDIAEGYSVSREKKESFPLTVTSAQKNPTAFYLCASSIGGLAFSTDTQYFGPGTRLTVL.

With regard to this clone: The germline gene is not matched at one end of the junction; a read error may be the cause. The rearrangement uses TRBV7-7 and TRBJ2-3; TRBD2 aligns across 8 bases. The length of the CDR3 is 17 residues. Per germline, CDR1 SSHAT and CDR2 FNYEAQ (reference sequence). DNA for the CDR3: TGTGCTAGCAGCAGATTTCTAGCGGGCCCCAGCACAGATACGCAGTATTTT. Its protein is CASSRFLAGPSTDTQYF.

The genes are TRBV12-3 or TRBV12-4 and TRBJ1-1; D gene uncertain. The CDR3 has 10 amino acids. Trimming cost V 8 bases and J 4 bases, with 5 bases left between them. This chain's CDR3 is CASRTTEAFF. The CDR3 region has the DNA TGTGCCAGCCGTACCACTGAAGCTTTCTTT.

The V call is TRBV5-1, the J call TRBJ1-4; D remains ambiguous. From germline, CDR1 is SGHRS and CDR2 YFSETQ. The CDR3 covers 16 residues. Between the trimmed V and J ends, which lost 4 bases and 0 bases, there was a span of 13 bases. Here the CDR3 DNA reads TGCGCCAGCAGCAAGGGCCCTTCCGCAACTAATGAAAAACTGTTTTTT. This encodes CASSKGPSATNEKLFF.

V gene TRBV7-9 combines with J gene TRBJ2-1, with 8 bases aligning to TRBD2. This CDR3 contains 17 residues. Germline trimming cut 5 bases from V and 2 bases from J; bases unmatched to any gene: 11. Looked up from germline, CDR1 is SEHNR and CDR2 is FQNEAQ (reference sequence). The CDR3 loop is CASSQTIAGGTYNEQFF. Written as DNA, the CDR3 is TGTGCCAGCAGCCAAACAATCGCGGGAGGCACCTACAATGAGCAGTTCTTC.

The chain uses TRBV19 and TRBJ1-6; the D gene is possibly TRBD1 (5 bases). Between the trimmed V and J ends, which lost 4 bases and 7 bases, there was a span of 17 bases. Germline V CDR1 and CDR2: LNHDA, SQIVND (reference sequence). CDR3 length: 16 amino acids. The CDR3 here is CASSNTQGRRNSPLHF. DNA of the CDR3: TGTGCCAGTAGTAATACCCAGGGAAGAAGGAATTCACCCCTCCACTTT.

The chain has TRBV6-5 and TRBJ2-3, with TRBD1 matching 7 bases. Trimming removed 2 bases from V and 7 bases from J; junction bases left unmatched: 3. The CDR3 is made up of 13 amino acids. Germline CDR1 is MNHEY and CDR2 is SVGAGI. The DNA of the CDR3 is TGTGCCAGCAGTTACAAGGGGGCAAATACGCAGTATTTT. Its protein is CASSYKGANTQYF.

V gene TRBV9 combines with J gene TRBJ1-2; 10 positions match TRBD1. J lost 6 bases, V lost 0 bases, and 5 bases had no gene match. The CDR3 covers 15 residues. Germline values: CDR1 SGDLS, CDR2 YYNGEE. In nucleotides, the CDR3 is TGTGCCAGCAGCGTAGCTGTCGGGACAGGGGATGGCTACACCTTC. As protein: CASSVAVGTGDGYTF.

CDR3 sequence: CASSLDRESYNEQFF. The CDR3 region has the DNA TGTGCCAGCAGCCTAGACAGGGAATCCTACAATGAGCAGTTCTTC. V usage is TRBV5-4 and J usage is TRBJ2-1, with TRBD1 matching 7 bases. The J segment lost 1 base and the V segment lost 4 bases, leaving 5 bases of the junction unmatched. The CDR3 covers 15 residues. Germline V CDR1 and CDR2: SGHNT, YYREEE (reference sequence).

The genes are TRBV5-4 and TRBJ2-7; TRBD2 aligns across 7 bases. Germline CDR1 and CDR2: SGHNT and YYREEE (reference sequence). The CDR3 is 15 residues long. V gave up 4 bases and J gave up 0 bases; unmatched junction bases: 7. CDR3 coding DNA: TGTGCCAGCAGCCCTGGACTAGTTTCCTCCTACGAGCAGTACTTC. Translation gives CASSPGLVSSYEQYF.

The chain uses TRBV28 and TRBJ1-2; TRBD1 matches 8 bases. The CDR3 covers 14 residues. V lost 5 bases and J lost 4; bases outside the gene matches: 6. Per germline, CDR1 MDHEN and CDR2 SYDVKM. As DNA, the CDR3 is TGTGCCAGCAGTCCGGGCAGGGGGCCCTATGGCTACACCTTC. Its protein product is CASSPGRGPYGYTF.

This clone was counted between two and nine times. The rearrangement links TRBV19 to TRBJ1-5; D uncertain. V gave up 5 bases and J gave up 5 bases, with 10 bases separating them. CDR1 and CDR2 from the germline V gene are LNHDA and SQIVND (reference sequence). The CDR3 covers 13 residues. The CDR3 DNA reads as TGTGCCAGTAGTGCGGACGGTGATCAGCCCCAGCATTTT. Translated, it gives CASSADGDQPQHF.

The chain has TRBV12-5 and TRBJ1-5, with TRBD1 matching over 9 bases. Germline V gives CDR1 LGHNT, CDR2 FRNRAP. The CDR3 has 17 residues. J lost 7 bases, V lost 7 bases, and 17 bases had no gene match. CDR3 DNA sequence: TGTGCTAGTGCCTATTCCGGGGACAGGGCGGTAGCGCAGCCCCAGCATTTT. This gives the protein CASAYSGDRAVAQPQHF.

V usage is TRBV11-2 and J usage is TRBJ2-1; 8 bases agree with TRBD1. Germline CDR1 is SGHAT and CDR2 is FQNNGV. V was pared by 3 bases and J by 6 bases, with 7 bases of the junction left unmatched. The CDR3 spans 15 residues. The CDR3 DNA sequence: TGTGCCAGCAGCTTCAGACAGGGGATTGGCAATGAGCAGTTCTTC. Amino acid sequence: CASSFRQGIGNEQFF.